These 8 T cell receptor beta chains were sequenced from one sample in a study of CD8 T cells in ankylosing spondylitis. Regarding the study as a whole: There was a TCR beta motif, made of fewer than 10 highly homologous variants, that appeared characteristic of ankylosing spondylitis blood.

These TCRs' antigens remain unknown. TCRdb re-derived calls from the 5' RACE reads in MiXCR, one entry per CDR3 protein. Of over 700,000 distinct CDR3 sequences in the sample, around 20% were seen once. The sample was blood, either unsorted or a sorted T cell fraction (not recorded which). These receptors all come from a male donor with ankylosing spondylitis.

The rearrangement links TRBV7-9 to TRBJ2-5; 7 positions agree with TRBD1. The CDR3 totals 15 residues. Losses at the gene ends were 5 bases for V and 0 bases for J; bases not matched to a gene: 6. CDR1 and CDR2 (germline): SEHNR, FQNEAQ (reference sequence). The CDR3 here is CASSRDRDYQETQYF. The CDR3 coding sequence is TGTGCCAGCAGCCGGGACAGAGATTACCAAGAGACCCAGTACTTC.

This chain joins TRBV12-3 or TRBV12-4 and TRBJ2-2; D is possibly TRBD2 (6 bases). V was trimmed by 6 bases and J by 0 bases, leaving 11 bases between them. CDR3 length equals 15 residues. CDR3 nucleotide sequence: TGTGCCAGCAGGCCGGGGGATACGAACACCGGGGAGCTGTTTTTT. As protein: CASRPGDTNTGELFF.

The V gene is TRBV20-1, the J gene TRBJ2-7; 7 positions match TRBD1. Looked up from germline, CDR1 is DFQATT and CDR2 is SNEGSKA (reference sequence). Losses at the gene ends were 6 bases for V and 2 bases for J; bases not matched to a gene: 10. The CDR3 runs to 14 residues. CDR3 region: CSATRPGQAYEQYF. The CDR3 DNA sequence: TGCAGTGCCACACGGCCTGGACAGGCCTACGAGCAGTACTTC.

A single count supports this clonotype. The gene calls are TRBV4-3 and TRBJ2-2; D remains unclear. Per the germline V gene, CDR1 is LGHNA and CDR2 is YSLEER. The CDR3 covers 14 residues. The V gene lost 2 bases and the J gene lost 8 bases, with 12 bases spanning the gap. CDR3: CASSQKDGSGELFF. DNA of the CDR3: TGCGCCAGCAGCCAAAAAGACGGATCAGGGGAGCTGTTTTTT.

The chain carries TRBV9 and TRBJ2-1, with D hard to call. With 6 bases removed from V and 0 bases from J, the gap between germline ends came to 13 bases. The CDR3 is 15 residues long. CDR1 is SGDLS and CDR2 is YYNGEE in the germline V gene. The CDR3 DNA sequence: TGTGCCAGCACCCGGACGGAGAGCTCCTACAATGAGCAGTTCTTC. This translates into CASTRTESSYNEQFF.

The chain couples TRBV7-9 to TRBJ1-4, with D unclear. Germline V CDR1 and CDR2: SEHNR, FQNEAQ (reference sequence). The CDR3 sequence is 14 residues long. Trimming removed 5 bases at V and 5 bases at J, with 12 bases between. CDR3 residues: CASSPEGFNEKLFF. As DNA, the CDR3 is TGTGCCAGCAGCCCCGAAGGCTTCAATGAAAAACTGTTTTTT.

V gene TRBV5-1 combines with J gene TRBJ2-7, with 9 bases that match TRBD1. Germline-derived CDR1 and CDR2 are SGHRS and YFSETQ. Germline trimming cut 5 bases from V and 3 bases from J; bases unmatched to any gene: 12. The CDR3 length is 16 residues. The CDR3 loop reads CASRRPSGTGFYEQYF. The CDR3 DNA sequence: TGCGCCAGCAGACGTCCATCCGGGACAGGGTTCTACGAGCAGTACTTC.

This clonotype was observed a few times. The chain carries TRBV6-5 and TRBJ2-3; tentative D call: TRBD1 (6 bases). CDR1 and CDR2 (germline): MNHEY, SVGAGI. V was pared by 4 bases and J by 6 bases, with 17 bases between. The CDR3 spans 15 residues. Written as DNA, the CDR3 is TGTGCCAGCAGTTTCCGAAGGGGGTCCATTGATACGCAGTATTTT. Its translation: CASSFRRGSIDTQYF.